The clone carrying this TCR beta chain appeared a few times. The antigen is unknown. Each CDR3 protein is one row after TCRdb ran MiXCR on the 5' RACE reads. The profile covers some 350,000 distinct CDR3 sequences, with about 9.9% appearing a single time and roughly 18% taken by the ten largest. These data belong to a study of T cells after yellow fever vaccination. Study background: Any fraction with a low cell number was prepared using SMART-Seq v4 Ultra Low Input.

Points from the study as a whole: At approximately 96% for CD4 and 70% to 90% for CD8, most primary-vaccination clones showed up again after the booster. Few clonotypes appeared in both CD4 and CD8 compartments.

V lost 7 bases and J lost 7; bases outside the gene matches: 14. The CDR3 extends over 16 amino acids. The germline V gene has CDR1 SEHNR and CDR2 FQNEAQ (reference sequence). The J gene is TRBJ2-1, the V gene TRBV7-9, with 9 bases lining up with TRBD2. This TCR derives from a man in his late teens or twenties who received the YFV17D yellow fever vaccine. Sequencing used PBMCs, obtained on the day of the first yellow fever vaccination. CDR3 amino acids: CASNAGGSISGNEQFF. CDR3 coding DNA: TGTGCCAGCAACGCGGGGGGGAGTATATCGGGGAATGAGCAGTTCTTC.